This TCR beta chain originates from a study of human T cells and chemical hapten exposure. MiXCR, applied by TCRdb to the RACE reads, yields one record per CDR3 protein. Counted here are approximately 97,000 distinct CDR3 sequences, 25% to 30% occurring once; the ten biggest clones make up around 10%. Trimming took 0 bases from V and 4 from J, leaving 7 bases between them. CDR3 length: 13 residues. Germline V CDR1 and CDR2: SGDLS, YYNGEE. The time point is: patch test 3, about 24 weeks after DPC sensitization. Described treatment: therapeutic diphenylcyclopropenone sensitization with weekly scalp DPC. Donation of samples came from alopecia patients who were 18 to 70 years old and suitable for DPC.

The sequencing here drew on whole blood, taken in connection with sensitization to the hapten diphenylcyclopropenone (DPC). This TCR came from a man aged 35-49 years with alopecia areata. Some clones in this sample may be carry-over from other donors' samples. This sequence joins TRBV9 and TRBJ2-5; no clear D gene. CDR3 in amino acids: CASSVATLETQYF. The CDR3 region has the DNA TGTGCCAGCAGCGTAGCGACACTAGAGACCCAGTACTTC.